This T cell receptor (beta chain) was recovered during a study of blood T cells in healthy people across ages. Study conclusions and caveats: With age, beta diversity per million T cells declined roughly linearly, significantly by about 40. More naive CD4+ cells and higher diversity marked long-lived donors relative to aged donors.

V lost 2 bases and J lost 5; bases outside the gene matches: 7. The CDR3 length is 15 residues. From germline, CDR1 is SGHTA and CDR2 FQGNSA. The sample holds a few counts of this clonotype. Its antigen is undetermined. A second PCR of roughly 7 to 11 cycles used a sample-barcoded 5' primer and a J-beta primer mix. TCRdb recomputed calls from the 5' RACE reads with MiXCR, one row per CDR3 protein. The sample gives approximately 1.5 million distinct CDR3 sequences, roughly 32% of which show up once; approximately 10% is in the top ten. Source material: blood. The rearrangement links TRBV7-2 to TRBJ2-5, with 8 bases fitting TRBD2. The clonotype originates from a woman aged 25-40 years in good health. For the CDR3, the DNA is TGTGCCAGCAGCTTAAGCGGGGGAGGGAGCGAGACCCAGTACTTC. The encoded protein is CASSLSGGGSETQYF.